This TCR beta chain was found in a study of blood T cell repertoires in COVID-19. The data were produced by immunoSEQ multiplex PCR, yet TCRdb's version contains in-frame clones alone and is incomplete. The table lists under 300,000 clones, 80% to 90% of them singletons. The germline V gene encodes CDR1 MDHEN and CDR2 SYDVKM. V dropped 6 bases and J dropped 3; count of bases not matched to a gene: 10. The CDR3 contains 15 residues. The source material was peripheral blood. The sequence derives from a man aged 45-65 years with acute or convalescent COVID-19. The chain couples TRBV28 to TRBJ2-7, with 8 bases that match TRBD1. The CDR3 sequence: CASSPGTGTFYEQYF. The CDR3, as DNA: TGTGCCAGCAGCCCGGGGACAGGCACTTTCTACGAGCAGTACTTC.